These 26 T cell receptor beta chains were sequenced from one sample in a study of T-cell reconstitution after alpha-beta-depleted transplantation in children. Unique molecular identifiers tagged the TCRbeta library. One entry per CDR3 protein, called by TCRdb with MiXCR from the PCR reads. Of approximately 230,000 distinct CDR3 sequences listed, 20% to 30% are singletons. The sequencing used PBMCs, mostly from graft donor cells, collected 360 days after TCRalphabeta/CD19-depleted stem cell transplant. These receptors were taken from a female patient between 2 and 15 years old who had a stem cell transplant for congenital amegakaryocytic thrombocytopenia, so the T cells may come from the graft donor.

There are a few counts of this clonotype. CDR3 coding DNA: TGCAGTGCTCGCAGGACTAGCGGGGAACTAGGTATTAGGAATGAGCAGTTCTTC. Translating it yields CSARRTSGELGIRNEQFF. The V call is TRBV20-1, the J call TRBJ2-1; the match to TRBD2 covers 12 bases. The CDR3 covers 18 residues. Germline CDR1 is DFQATT and CDR2 is SNEGSKA (reference sequence). V dropped 5 bases and J dropped 7; count of bases not matched to a gene: 18.

The chain uses TRBV9 and TRBJ2-1; D gene ambiguous. The CDR3 has 14 amino acids. Germline CDR1 reads SGDLS; CDR2 reads YYNGEE. The V gene lost 0 bases and the J gene lost 0 bases, with 4 bases spanning the gap. CDR3 loop: CASSVATSYNEQFF. For the CDR3, the DNA is TGTGCCAGCAGCGTAGCTACCTCCTACAATGAGCAGTTCTTC.

This clonotype has a handful of counts. This rearrangement joins TRBV7-9 to TRBJ1-4; 8 bases are a match to TRBD1. Per the germline V gene, CDR1 is SEHNR and CDR2 is FQNEAQ (reference sequence). This CDR3 contains 15 residues. The J segment lost 5 bases and the V segment lost 5 bases, leaving 7 bases of the junction unmatched. CDR3 in amino acids: CASSHRGQGNEKLFF. In DNA form, the CDR3 reads TGTGCCAGCAGCCACCGAGGACAGGGAAATGAAAAACTGTTTTTT.

This clonotype was seen repeatedly, ten times or more. V is TRBV4-1 and J is TRBJ2-1, with D tentatively TRBD1 or TRBD2 (6 bases each). The CDR3 totals 18 residues. V lost 1 base and J lost 5, with 21 bases in between. Germline CDR1 MGHRA, CDR2 YSYEKL. CDR3 bases: TGCGCCAGCAGCCAAGTCCTTCGGGGGCGCCAATGGCACAATGAGCAGTTCTTC. Translation gives CASSQVLRGRQWHNEQFF.

This clonotype was counted between two and nine times. V and J are TRBV4-3 and TRBJ2-1, with D perhaps TRBD2 (5 bases). Trimming shortened V by 4 bases and J by 1 base, and 14 bases separated the two germline ends. This CDR3 spans 16 amino acids. Germline CDR1 is LGHNA and CDR2 is YSLEER. In DNA, the CDR3 is TGCGCCAGCAGCCCGGAATGGAGGAAATCCTACAATGAGCAGTTCTTC. Amino acid sequence: CASSPEWRKSYNEQFF.

This clonotype was seen a single time. This sequence joins TRBV30 and TRBJ1-4; 8 bases line up with TRBD1. Germline values: CDR1 GTSNPN, CDR2 SVGIG (reference sequence). J lost 5 bases, V lost 0 bases, and 14 bases had no gene match. CDR3 length: 18 amino acids. CDR3 in DNA: TGTGCCTGGAGTGTATCCCGGACAGGGTTCCTCGGAAATGAAAAACTGTTTTTT. Its translation: CAWSVSRTGFLGNEKLFF.

This chain connects TRBV5-1 to TRBJ2-1; D is ambiguous. Trimming took off 4 bases at V and 0 bases at J, with 11 bases between the two ends. Germline V lookup: CDR1 SGHRS, CDR2 YFSETQ. The CDR3 is 15 amino acids. The DNA of the CDR3 is TGCGCCAGCAGCGTCGACGGTAGCTCCTACAATGAGCAGTTCTTC. This codes for CASSVDGSSYNEQFF.

This clonotype was counted between two and nine times. This sequence joins TRBV3-1 and TRBJ1-4, with D unresolved. Looked up from germline, CDR1 is LGHDT and CDR2 is YNNKEL (reference sequence). The CDR3 extends over 15 amino acids. With 1 base removed from V and 0 bases from J, the gap between germline ends came to 6 bases. In DNA form, the CDR3 reads TGTGCCAGCAGCCAAGCTGGCCCAACTAATGAAAAACTGTTTTTT. This codes for CASSQAGPTNEKLFF.

The chain links TRBV5-1 to TRBJ2-2; D might be TRBD1 or TRBD2, each matching 5 bases. The V gene lost 3 bases and the J gene lost 7 bases, with 22 bases spanning the gap. The CDR3 sequence is 17 residues long. CDR1 is SGHRS, CDR2 YFSETQ, per germline. CDR3 protein: CASSWINGALGNGELFF. CDR3 bases: TGCGCCAGCAGCTGGATCAACGGGGCGCTGGGCAACGGGGAGCTGTTTTTT.

This clonotype was found a few times. The chain uses TRBV5-1 and TRBJ2-7; no clear D. CDR3 length equals 15 residues. Trimming pared 0 bases from V and 1 base from J, leaving 11 bases between. Germline-derived CDR1 and CDR2 are SGHRS and YFSETQ. The CDR3 DNA follows: TGCGCCAGCAGCTTGGAAGGATTTACTTCCTACGAGCAGTACTTC. Protein sequence: CASSLEGFTSYEQYF.

In its sample, this clonotype was seen a few times. The CDR3 loop reads CASSSPPEAFF. Written as DNA, the CDR3 is TGTGCCAGTAGTTCCCCGCCTGAAGCTTTCTTT. J is TRBJ1-1 and V is TRBV19; no clear D gene. V lost 5 bases and J lost 6, with 7 bases in between. The germline CDR1 and CDR2 sequences are LNHDA and SQIVND (reference sequence). The CDR3 is 11 residues long.

V gene TRBV20-1 combines with J gene TRBJ2-7; 9 bases line up with TRBD1. In germline, CDR1 is DFQATT, CDR2 SNEGSKA (reference sequence). With 4 bases clipped from V and 0 bases from J, the junction kept 4 bases outside the gene matches. This CDR3 region has 14 residues. The CDR3 loop reads CSAIKTGGSYEQYF. The CDR3 DNA sequence: TGCAGTGCTATCAAGACAGGGGGCTCCTACGAGCAGTACTTC.

This clonotype was observed a handful of times. The rearrangement joins TRBV5-6 to TRBJ1-4; D call uncertain. From germline, CDR1 is SGHDT and CDR2 YYEEEE. The CDR3 runs 10 residues. V lost 3 bases and J lost 9, with 3 bases in between. For the CDR3, the DNA is TGTGCCAGCAGCTGGAAAAAACTGTTTTTT. It translates to CASSWKKLFF.

V and J are TRBV4-2 and TRBJ1-4, with 7 bases lining up with TRBD1. The V gene end was trimmed by 7 bases and the J gene end by 5 bases; junction bases not matched to a gene: 7. The V gene's germline CDR1 is LGHNA and CDR2 YNFKEQ. The CDR3 consists of 14 residues. The CDR3 protein is CASTVRGGNEKLFF. In DNA, the CDR3 is TGTGCCAGCACCGTCAGGGGGGGGAATGAAAAACTGTTTTTT.

V gene TRBV7-8 combines with J gene TRBJ2-1; no clear D gene. CDR1 and CDR2 (germline): SGHVS, FQNEAQ. V was trimmed by 0 bases and J by 9 bases, leaving 6 bases between them. The CDR3 runs 12 residues. The CDR3 coding sequence is TGTGCCAGCAGCTTAGCGGCTAGTGAGCAGTTCTTC. The encoded protein is CASSLAASEQFF.

This chain connects TRBV5-1 to TRBJ2-7; TRBD2 matches at 8 bases. Losses at the gene ends were 1 base for V and 7 bases for J; bases not matched to a gene: 10. The germline gives CDR1 SGHRS, CDR2 YFSETQ. This CDR3 has 15 amino acids. CDR3 DNA sequence: TGCGCCAGCAGCTTGACCGGGAGGGAGGTGTGGGAGCAGTACTTC. It yields the protein CASSLTGREVWEQYF.

In its sample, this clonotype was seen a few times. The genes are TRBV25-1 and TRBJ2-5, with 9 bases fitting TRBD2. CDR3 length: 19 amino acids. Germline CDR1 and CDR2: MGHDK and SYGVNS. Unmatched junction bases numbered 16, after V lost 4 bases and J lost 1 base. CDR3 sequence (DNA): TGTGCCAGCAGTGCCAAGGTGGGCGGGAGGGCCGAATCCCAAGAGACCCAGTACTTC. This codes for CASSAKVGGRAESQETQYF.

The CDR3 here is CSANKATNEKLFF. In DNA form, the CDR3 reads TGCAGTGCTAATAAAGCAACTAATGAAAAACTGTTTTTT. V and J are TRBV20-1 and TRBJ1-4, with D hard to call. The CDR3 loop spans 13 amino acids. Trimming pared 4 bases from V and 0 bases from J, leaving 6 bases between. Per the germline V gene, CDR1 is DFQATT and CDR2 is SNEGSKA (reference sequence).

The rearrangement links TRBV5-6 to TRBJ1-1, with 7 bases aligning to TRBD1. The CDR3 is made up of 14 amino acids. V dropped 0 bases and J dropped 6; count of bases not matched to a gene: 5. The V gene's germline CDR1 is SGHDT and CDR2 YYEEEE. The CDR3 DNA reads as TGTGCCAGCAGCTTGGGGCAGGGGGTGGCTGAAGCTTTCTTT. Protein product: CASSLGQGVAEAFF.

The V gene is TRBV4-2, the J gene TRBJ2-7; 9 bases line up with TRBD2. Looked up from germline, CDR1 is LGHNA and CDR2 is YNFKEQ. The length of the CDR3 is 18 residues. J lost 2 bases, V lost 1 base, and 12 bases had no gene match. As DNA, the CDR3 is TGTGCCAGCAGCCAAGTCGCGACTAGCGGTCTAAGCGCCTACGAGCAGTACTTC. It codes for CASSQVATSGLSAYEQYF.

The rearrangement joins TRBV10-3 to TRBJ1-3; a weak D match, TRBD1 (5 bases). This CDR3 is 14 amino acids long. Germline CDR1 and CDR2: ENHRY and SYGVKD. V was shortened by 3 bases and J by 7 bases, with 13 bases between the two germline ends. In nucleotides, the CDR3 is TGTGCCATCAGTGATGGAGGGGTCGGGAACACCATATATTTT. Protein product: CAISDGGVGNTIYF.

This clonotype was observed a handful of times. The rearrangement uses TRBV20-1 and TRBJ1-1; TRBD1 matches at 7 bases. This CDR3 has 13 residues. Germline CDR1 DFQATT, CDR2 SNEGSKA (reference sequence). J was trimmed by 5 bases and V by 1 base; bases with no gene match: 4. CDR3: CSARVDRATEAFF. CDR3 coding DNA: TGCAGTGCTAGAGTTGACAGGGCGACTGAAGCTTTCTTT.

This clonotype came up many times. The gene calls are TRBV10-3 and TRBJ2-3; 8 nucleotides match TRBD2. Trimming removed 7 bases from V and 1 base from J; junction bases left unmatched: 4. Germline CDR1 is ENHRY and CDR2 is SYGVKD. The CDR3 has 14 residues. The CDR3 here is CAIKGLVGTDTQYF. The CDR3 DNA sequence: TGTGCCATCAAGGGACTAGTGGGCACAGATACGCAGTATTTT.

The chain is built from TRBV24-1 and TRBJ2-3; the match to TRBD2 covers 7 bases. With 4 bases clipped from V and 2 bases from J, the junction kept 5 bases outside the gene matches. The CDR3 totals 15 residues. Germline V lookup: CDR1 KGHDR, CDR2 SFDVKD. The CDR3 DNA sequence: TGTGCCACCAGTGACCGGGGGGAGGACACAGATACGCAGTATTTT. Its translation is CATSDRGEDTDTQYF.

This clonotype was detected only a few times. CDR3 nucleotide sequence: TGTGCCAGCTCACCAGGGGGGCCCGAAGCCTACGAGCAGTACTTC. Translation gives CASSPGGPEAYEQYF. V is TRBV18 and J is TRBJ2-7, with D possibly being TRBD1 or TRBD2 (6 bases each). This CDR3 is 15 amino acids long. Trimming left V 2 bases short and J 2 bases short, with 13 bases between. From germline, CDR1 is KGHSH and CDR2 LQKENI.

A remark on this clonotype: A much larger clone sits a single nucleotide away, making a read error possible. The genes are TRBV29-1 and TRBJ2-3, with a weak D call TRBD2 (6 bases). Trimming left V 7 bases short and J 5 bases short, with 19 bases between. Germline values: CDR1 SQVTM, CDR2 ANQGSEA. The CDR3 extends over 14 amino acids. Here the CDR3 reads CSAGRGTGIDTQYF. For the CDR3, the DNA is TGCAGCGCTGGTCGCGGGACTGGCATAGATACGCAGTATTTT.